The 13 T cell receptor beta chains presented below share a single source sample, sequenced in a study of post-analysis software for immune sequencing data (dated by TCRdb to about 2015). Their antigen targets remain unknown. Results the study describes overall, beyond this receptor: Patients showed significantly higher frequencies than controls for roughly five TRBV segments, among them TRBV5-6, TRBV5-1 and TRBV20-1.

Library prep was done by PCR. The instrument given in TCRdb is Illumina HiSeq 2500. To reduce PCR and sequencing biases, unique molecular identifiers were built into the TCR beta cDNA libraries. TCRdb itself trimmed the public reads at Q25 with fastp, ran MiXCR and retained productive beta chains. Rows with one shared CDR3 protein collapse into an entry with the most common genes and DNA. The sample includes hundreds of thousands of distinct CDR3 sequences, with 25% to 30% observed a single time. The ten largest account for under 0.7% of the sample. Input material: blood. Receptor source: a girl between 5 and 17 years old with multiple sclerosis.

V gene TRBV6-1 combines with J gene TRBJ1-1; D may be TRBD1 (6 bases). The CDR3 totals 13 residues. CDR1 and CDR2 from the germline V gene are MNHNS and SASEGT. The V gene lost 8 bases and the J gene lost 4 bases, with 14 bases spanning the gap. CDR3 bases: TGTGCCAGCGGGACATCCCGGGGCACTGAAGCTTTCTTT. Translation: CASGTSRGTEAFF.

V usage is TRBV7-2 and J usage is TRBJ1-5; TRBD1 matches at 8 bases. Germline-derived CDR1 and CDR2 are SGHTA and FQGNSA. V lost 2 bases, J lost 9 bases, and 9 bases stayed unmatched. The CDR3 has 15 amino acids. CDR3 region: CASSLIGQGKAPQHF. Here the CDR3 DNA reads TGTGCCAGCAGCTTAATTGGACAGGGTAAGGCGCCCCAGCATTTT.

The chain links TRBV6-2 or TRBV6-3 to TRBJ1-5, with 8 bases lining up with TRBD1. Trimming removed 8 bases from V and 7 bases from J; junction bases left unmatched: 7. The CDR3 contains 13 residues. The germline V gene encodes CDR1 MNHEY and CDR2 SVGEGT. CDR3 bases: TGTGCCAGCGACGGACAGGGATGGCAGCCCCAGCATTTT. This codes for CASDGQGWQPQHF.

The genes are TRBV5-1 and TRBJ2-3; no clear D gene. Trimming stripped 0 bases from V and 2 bases from J, with 10 bases between. CDR3 length equals 15 residues. Germline CDR1 and CDR2: SGHRS and YFSETQ. CDR3 sequence: CASSLVSLPTDTQYF. The DNA of the CDR3 is TGCGCCAGCAGCTTGGTCTCTCTCCCCACAGATACGCAGTATTTT.

This clonotype appeared many times. The V gene is TRBV5-1, the J gene TRBJ2-7; 8 bases align to TRBD1. Germline assignment: CDR1 SGHRS and CDR2 YFSETQ. With V trimmed by 4 bases and J by 2 bases, 5 bases remained unmatched. This CDR3 has 14 residues. The CDR3 sequence is CASSDRDRPYEQYF. CDR3 DNA sequence: TGCGCCAGCAGCGACCGGGACAGGCCCTACGAGCAGTACTTC.

The rearrangement links TRBV7-2 to TRBJ2-3; D unclear. Germline assignment: CDR1 SGHTA and CDR2 FQGNSA. Trimming removed 11 bases at V and 7 bases at J, with 7 bases between. This CDR3 region has 9 residues. The chain's CDR3 is CAPQYTQYF. CDR3 nucleotide sequence: TGTGCCCCCCAATATACGCAGTATTTT. Using reference TRBV7-2 and TRBJ2-3 for the parts outside the CDR3, the full variable domain is GAGVSQSPSNKVTEKGKDVELRCDPISGHTALYWYRQSLGQGLEFLIYFQGNSAPDKSGLPSDRFSAERTGGSVSTLTIQRTQQEDSAVYLCAPQYTQYFGPGTRLTVL.

The chain joins TRBV5-1 to TRBJ2-3; 8 nucleotides line up with TRBD2. CDR1 and CDR2 from the germline V gene are SGHRS and YFSETQ. This CDR3 contains 15 residues. Trimming at V came to 4 bases and at J to 6 bases, leaving 10 bases not matched to a gene. CDR3 loop: CASSGSGAEGDTQYF. The CDR3 DNA is TGCGCCAGCAGCGGTAGCGGGGCGGAGGGTGATACGCAGTATTTT.

In this sample, this clonotype turned up a few times. The chain links TRBV20-1 to TRBJ2-1, with D possibly TRBD2 on 5 matching bases. V was trimmed by 3 bases and J by 2 bases, leaving 11 bases between them. The CDR3 is 14 residues long. Germline CDR1 reads DFQATT; CDR2 reads SNEGSKA (reference sequence). The CDR3 sequence: CSASNRRTYNEQFF. The CDR3 coding sequence is TGCAGTGCTAGCAATAGGAGGACCTACAATGAGCAGTTCTTC.

This clonotype came up a few times. The chain recombines TRBV7-2 with TRBJ2-6; 7 positions agree with TRBD2. Trimming at V came to 2 bases and at J to 0 bases, leaving 10 bases not matched to a gene. This CDR3 contains 19 residues. CDR1 and CDR2 from the germline V gene are SGHTA and FQGNSA. The CDR3 nucleotides are TGTGCCAGCAGCTTACCCTGGCGGGAGTCTTCCTCTGGGGCCAACGTCCTGACTTTC. Its protein is CASSLPWRESSSGANVLTF. Filled out from reference TRBV7-2 and TRBJ2-6, the complete variable domain reads GAGVSQSPSNKVTEKGKDVELRCDPISGHTALYWYRQSLGQGLEFLIYFQGNSAPDKSGLPSDRFSAERTGGSVSTLTIQRTQQEDSAVYLCASSLPWRESSSGANVLTFGAGSRLTVL.

The sample holds a few counts of this clonotype. The chain combines TRBV29-1 with TRBJ2-7; perhaps D is TRBD1 or TRBD2 (6 bases each). Trimming stripped 8 bases from V and 5 bases from J, with 19 bases between. Per the germline V gene, CDR1 is SQVTM and CDR2 is ANQGSEA. The CDR3 runs 13 residues. The chain's CDR3 is CSPGAGASHEQYF. CDR3 nucleotide sequence: TGCAGCCCGGGGGCAGGGGCCTCTCACGAGCAGTACTTC.

As to this clonotype: Germline and junction disagree at one end, which may indicate a read error. The gene calls are TRBV7-8 and TRBJ2-3; 10 nucleotides align to TRBD1. The CDR3 runs to 17 residues. The V gene's germline CDR1 is SGHVS and CDR2 FQNEAQ. The CDR3 DNA sequence: TGTACCAGCAGCCTACGAAGGGACAGGGGAAGGACAGATACGCAGTATTTT. It yields the protein CTSSLRRDRGRTDTQYF. Full variable domain (outside the CDR3, taken from reference TRBV7-8 and TRBJ2-3): GAGVSQSPRYKVAKRGQDVALRCDPISGHVSLFWYQQALGQGPEFLTYFQNEAQLDKSGLPSDRFFAERPEGSVSTLKIQRTQQEDSAVYLCTSSLRRDRGRTDTQYFGPGTRLTVL.

The chain couples TRBV14 to TRBJ2-5; D gene unclear. CDR1 and CDR2 from the germline V gene are SGHDN and FVKESK. V lost 3 bases to trimming and J lost 3 bases, with 8 bases between them. The CDR3 contains 13 residues. Here the CDR3 DNA reads TGTGCCAGCAGCCACTCGATAAAAGAGACCCAGTACTTC. Its translation is CASSHSIKETQYF.

This clonotype was seen just once. CDR3: CASSLVGTYNSPLHF. DNA of the CDR3: TGCGCCAGCAGCTTGGTAGGAACCTATAATTCACCCCTCCACTTT. The chain carries TRBV5-1 and TRBJ1-6; D is unresolved. CDR1 is SGHRS and CDR2 is YFSETQ in the germline V gene. This CDR3 is built from 15 residues. Trimming removed 0 bases at V and 2 bases at J, with 6 bases between.